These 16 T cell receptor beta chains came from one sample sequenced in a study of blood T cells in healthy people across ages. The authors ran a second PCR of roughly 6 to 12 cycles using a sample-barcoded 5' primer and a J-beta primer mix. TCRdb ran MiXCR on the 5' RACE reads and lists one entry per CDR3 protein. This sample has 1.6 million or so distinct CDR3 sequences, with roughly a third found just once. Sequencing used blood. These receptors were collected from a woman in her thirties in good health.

In DNA form, the CDR3 reads TGTGCCAGCAGTTTAGGCGCGGGAGCGAACGAGCAGTACTTC. This translates into CASSLGAGANEQYF. V is TRBV27 and J is TRBJ2-4; TRBD2 matches at 7 bases. The end of the DNA fits TRBJ2-7 better, so the J call may be wrong. This CDR3 contains 14 residues. The germline V gene has CDR1 MNHEY and CDR2 SMNVEV (reference sequence).

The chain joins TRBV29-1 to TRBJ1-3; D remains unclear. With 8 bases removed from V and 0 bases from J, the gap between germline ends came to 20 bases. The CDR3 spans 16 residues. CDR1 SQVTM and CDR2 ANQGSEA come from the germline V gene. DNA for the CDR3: TGCAGCACGCGTATCGGGGATGTTAGCTCTGGAAACACCATATATTTT. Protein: CSTRIGDVSSGNTIYF.

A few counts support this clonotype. The CDR3 protein is CASSLRISGNTEAFF. In DNA form, the CDR3 reads TGTGCCAGCAGTCTCCGAATCTCCGGGAACACTGAAGCTTTCTTT. The rearrangement uses TRBV12-3 or TRBV12-4 and TRBJ1-1; no clear D. CDR3 length: 15 residues. V shed 5 bases and J shed 1 base, with 14 bases lying between them.

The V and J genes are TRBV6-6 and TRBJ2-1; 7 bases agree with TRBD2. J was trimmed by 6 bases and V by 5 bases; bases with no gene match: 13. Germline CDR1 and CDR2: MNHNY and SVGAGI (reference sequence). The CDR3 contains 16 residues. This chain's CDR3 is CASSTGGRDGRNEQFF. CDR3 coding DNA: TGTGCCAGCAGTACGGGGGGACGAGATGGGCGCAATGAGCAGTTCTTC.

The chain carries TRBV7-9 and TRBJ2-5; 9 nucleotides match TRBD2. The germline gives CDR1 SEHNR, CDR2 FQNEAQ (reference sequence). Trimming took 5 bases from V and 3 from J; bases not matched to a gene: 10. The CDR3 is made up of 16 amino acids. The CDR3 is CASSPSTSGVEETQYF. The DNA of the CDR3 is TGTGCCAGCAGCCCGTCGACTAGCGGAGTGGAAGAGACCCAGTACTTC.

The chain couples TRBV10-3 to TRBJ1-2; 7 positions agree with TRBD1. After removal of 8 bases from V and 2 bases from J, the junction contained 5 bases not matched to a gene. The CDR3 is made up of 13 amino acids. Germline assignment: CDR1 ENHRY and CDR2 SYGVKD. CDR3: CAISQGGNYGYTF. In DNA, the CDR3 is TGTGCCATCTCCCAGGGGGGCAACTATGGCTACACCTTC.

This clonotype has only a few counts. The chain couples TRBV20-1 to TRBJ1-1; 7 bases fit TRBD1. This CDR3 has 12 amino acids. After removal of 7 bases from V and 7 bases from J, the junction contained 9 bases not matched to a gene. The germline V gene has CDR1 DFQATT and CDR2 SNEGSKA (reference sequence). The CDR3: CSGVGGGIEAFF. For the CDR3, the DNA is TGCAGTGGCGTAGGGGGCGGGATTGAAGCTTTCTTT.

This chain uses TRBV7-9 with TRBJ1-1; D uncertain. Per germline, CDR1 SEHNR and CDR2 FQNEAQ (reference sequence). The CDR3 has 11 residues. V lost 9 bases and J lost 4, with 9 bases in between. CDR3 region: CARKESTEAFF. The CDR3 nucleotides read TGTGCCAGGAAGGAGAGCACTGAAGCTTTCTTT.

In DNA form, the CDR3 reads TGTGCCAGCAGTTACTTGGGGACTAGCTACAATGAGCAGTTCTTC. Its protein product is CASSYLGTSYNEQFF. The chain has TRBV6-5 and TRBJ2-1; TRBD2 aligns across 8 bases. This CDR3 is 15 amino acids long. Germline V gives CDR1 MNHEY, CDR2 SVGAGI. The junction had 2 bases not matched to a gene; V was cut back by 1 base and J by 3 bases.

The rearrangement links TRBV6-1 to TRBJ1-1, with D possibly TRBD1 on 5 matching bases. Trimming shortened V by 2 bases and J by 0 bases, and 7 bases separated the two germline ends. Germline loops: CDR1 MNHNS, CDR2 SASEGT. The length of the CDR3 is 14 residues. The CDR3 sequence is CASSEWGMNTEAFF. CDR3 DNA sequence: TGTGCCAGCAGTGAATGGGGGATGAACACTGAAGCTTTCTTT.

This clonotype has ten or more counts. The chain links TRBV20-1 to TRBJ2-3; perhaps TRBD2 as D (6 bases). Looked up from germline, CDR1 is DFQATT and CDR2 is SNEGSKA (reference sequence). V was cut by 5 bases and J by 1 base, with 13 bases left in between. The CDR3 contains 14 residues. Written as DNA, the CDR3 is TGCAGTGCTTCCCGGGACTCCGGCACAGATACGCAGTATTTT. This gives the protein CSASRDSGTDTQYF.

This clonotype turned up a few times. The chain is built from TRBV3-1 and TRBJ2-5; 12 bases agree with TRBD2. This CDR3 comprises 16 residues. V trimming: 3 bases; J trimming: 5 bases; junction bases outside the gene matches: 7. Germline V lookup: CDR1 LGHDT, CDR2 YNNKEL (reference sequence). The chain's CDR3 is CASSQASGRVSETQYF. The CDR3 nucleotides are TGTGCCAGCAGCCAGGCTAGCGGGAGGGTCTCGGAGACCCAGTACTTC.

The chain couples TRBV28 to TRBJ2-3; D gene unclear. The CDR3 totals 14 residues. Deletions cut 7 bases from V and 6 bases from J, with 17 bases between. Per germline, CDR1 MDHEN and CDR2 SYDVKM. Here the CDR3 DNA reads TGTGCCAGCACCTTCACAGCTCTAGTGGATACGCAGTATTTT. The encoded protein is CASTFTALVDTQYF.

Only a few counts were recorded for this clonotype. For the CDR3, the DNA is TGTGCCAGCAGCTATGTGCAAGAGACCCAGTACTTC. Translated: CASSYVQETQYF. The gene calls are TRBV7-6 and TRBJ2-5; unclear D gene. The CDR3 is 12 residues long. CDR1 and CDR2 (germline): SGHVS, FNYEAQ. V dropped 4 bases and J dropped 2 bases, with 5 bases sitting between them.

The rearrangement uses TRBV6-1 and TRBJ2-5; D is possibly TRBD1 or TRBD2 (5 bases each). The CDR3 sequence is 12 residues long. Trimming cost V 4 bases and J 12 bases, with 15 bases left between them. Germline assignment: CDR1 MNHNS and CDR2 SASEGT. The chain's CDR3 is CASSGGPPEKYF. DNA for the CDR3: TGTGCCAGCAGTGGGGGACCCCCGGAGAAGTACTTC.

CDR3 residues: CAISGTGLGNQPQHF. The CDR3 DNA is TGTGCCATCAGTGGGACAGGGTTGGGGAATCAGCCCCAGCATTTT. The chain employs TRBV10-3 and TRBJ1-5; 8 nucleotides line up with TRBD1. The CDR3 is made up of 15 amino acids. Germline CDR1 is ENHRY and CDR2 is SYGVKD. V dropped 4 bases and J dropped 4; count of bases not matched to a gene: 6.